This T cell receptor beta chain stems from a study of T cell responses to AZD1222 COVID-19 vaccine. Trimming cost V 8 bases and J 7 bases, with 21 bases left between them. The CDR3 length is 14 residues. Germline lookup yields CDR1 LNHDA and CDR2 SQIVND (reference sequence). TCRdb's table, derived via immunoSEQ multiplex PCR, lists solely in-frame clones and lacks some. The table lists about 100,000 clones, roughly 91% of them singletons. Whole-study results and caveats: Donors were largely white British and mainly female; clonal diversity was possibly underestimated.

In regard to this clone: Its antigen is as yet unknown.

The chain combines TRBV19 with TRBJ2-7, with D perhaps matching TRBD1 or TRBD2 (5 bases each). The receptor was isolated from an adult in good health. This material consisted of peripheral blood, taken on day 0 of AZD1222 vaccination. This CDR3 is CASSPGPALREQYF. DNA for the CDR3: TGTGCCAGTTCCCCGGGACCGGCTCTCAGGGAGCAGTACTTC.